This entry is about one T cell receptor beta chain. Its specificity is not known. The CDR3 has 13 amino acids. This sample is part of a study of early T cells in non-severe SARS-CoV-2 infection. The wider study: Bulk RNA taken from unsorted whole blood was sequenced, leaving chains unpaired.

Regarding the study as a whole: Missing private and CD4 specificities, VDJdb matching favored anti-spike CD8 responses.

Individual cDNA molecules carried attached unique molecular identifiers. MiXCR, run by TCRdb on the 5' RACE reads, gives a single entry per CDR3 protein. The table includes some 71,000 distinct CDR3 sequences, roughly 15% detected once. This TCR was sampled from an adult who was a healthcare worker with PCR-confirmed SARS-CoV-2 infection or an uninfected control (not recorded which). The specimen sequenced was whole blood. The V and J genes are TRBV12-3 or TRBV12-4 and TRBJ2-7; the D gene is possibly TRBD1 (6 bases). The closer fit of TRBJ2-1 to the DNA end suggests the J call may be wrong. CDR3 nucleotide sequence: TGTGCCGCCGTCCGGGACAAATACTACGAGCAGTTCTTC. It yields the protein CAAVRDKYYEQFF.